This TCR beta chain derives from a study of preoperative IRX-2 immunotherapy in early breast cancer. Germline V gene sequence: CDR1 KGHSH, CDR2 LQKENI. The ends lost 3 bases at V and 6 bases at J; junction bases unmatched: 0. The CDR3 totals 13 residues. Treatment defined: preoperative locoregional IRX-2 cytokine immunotherapy. Samples came from a phase Ib trial of preoperative locoregional IRX-2 cytokine immunotherapy. Using immunoSEQ multiplex PCR, the repertoire was profiled, and TCRdb retains in-frame clones only, with some absent. In the table there are over 20,000 clones, around four fifths of which are singletons.

The chain is built from TRBV18 and TRBJ2-1; 9 positions match TRBD1. The receptor comes from a human donor with breast cancer. The sample here was lymph node tissue, taken after IRX-2 immunotherapy. As DNA, the CDR3 is TGTGCCAGCTCACCGGGACAGGGCAATGAGCAGTTCTTC. Residues: CASSPGQGNEQFF.